The 24 T cell receptor beta chains listed next were all sequenced from one sample in a study of T-cell memory formation after mild COVID-19. MiXCR, applied by TCRdb to the 5' RACE reads, yields one record per CDR3 protein. Of around 440,000 distinct CDR3 sequences listed, roughly 18% are singletons. The sequenced sample was PBMCs or a T cell subset sorted from them (not recorded which). These receptors came from an adult woman who had mild COVID-19 (a few samples of this study predate the infection). Cell type and time point are not known.

The V call is TRBV7-8, the J call TRBJ2-5, with D perhaps matching TRBD1 (5 bases). The CDR3 sequence is 14 residues long. With 5 bases removed from V and 4 bases from J, the gap between germline ends came to 14 bases. Germline values: CDR1 SGHVS, CDR2 FQNEAQ. The CDR3 bases are TGTGCCAGCAGCCCAGGGAAGTTAAGAGAGACCCAGTACTTC. Translated, it gives CASSPGKLRETQYF.

The V gene is TRBV4-3, the J gene TRBJ1-4; D unclear. In germline, CDR1 is LGHNA, CDR2 YSLEER. The CDR3 has 13 residues. Trimming took 4 bases from V and 7 from J, leaving 10 bases between them. The CDR3 protein is CASSLGFGEKLFF. The CDR3 DNA reads as TGCGCCAGCAGCCTCGGGTTTGGTGAAAAACTGTTTTTT.

This clonotype showed up many times. The chain carries TRBV7-6 and TRBJ2-2; TRBD1 agrees at 7 bases. Unmatched junction bases numbered 12, after V lost 5 bases and J lost 6 bases. The CDR3 loop spans 16 amino acids. Germline V gene sequence: CDR1 SGHVS, CDR2 FNYEAQ. CDR3 sequence (DNA): TGTGCCAGCAGCCAAAGTCGCCTTCAGGGGGCCGGGGAGCTGTTTTTT. Translating it yields CASSQSRLQGAGELFF.

This clonotype was detected a few times. The chain couples TRBV4-2 to TRBJ2-2; the D is unclear. This CDR3 comprises 15 residues. The germline CDR1 and CDR2 sequences are LGHNA and YNFKEQ. Deletions cut 1 base from V and 5 bases from J, with 11 bases between. The CDR3 sequence: CASSQGLPGTGELFF. The CDR3 DNA is TGTGCCAGCAGCCAAGGACTCCCTGGGACCGGGGAGCTGTTTTTT.

The CDR3 DNA reads as TGTGCCAGCAGCTTAGCGGGACAAAGGTTCTCCTACGAGCAGTACTTC. This codes for CASSLAGQRFSYEQYF. The V and J genes are TRBV7-9 and TRBJ2-7; D may be TRBD1 (6 bases). The CDR3 consists of 16 residues. Trimming cost V 0 bases and J 0 bases, with 12 bases left between them. Germline values: CDR1 SEHNR, CDR2 FQNEAQ (reference sequence).

The V call is TRBV11-2, the J call TRBJ2-3, with D unresolved. With 5 bases removed from V and 3 bases from J, the gap between germline ends came to 15 bases. The CDR3 contains 15 residues. CDR1 and CDR2 from the germline V gene are SGHAT and FQNNGV. CDR3 bases: TGTGCCAGCAGCGAACGAGGTCTGATGACAGATACGCAGTATTTT. It codes for CASSERGLMTDTQYF.

This clonotype was observed at least ten times. The CDR3 coding sequence is TGTGCCAGCAGCCGTCTAGCGGGGAACACAGATACGCAGTATTTT. Translated: CASSRLAGNTDTQYF. The rearrangement links TRBV12-3 or TRBV12-4 to TRBJ2-3; 9 bases line up with TRBD2. This CDR3 spans 15 amino acids. V trimming: 6 bases; J trimming: 2 bases; junction bases outside the gene matches: 6.

V gene TRBV4-3 combines with J gene TRBJ1-4; TRBD1 agrees at 9 bases. Germline assignment: CDR1 LGHNA and CDR2 YSLEER. The CDR3 loop spans 17 amino acids. After removal of 1 base from V and 7 bases from J, the junction contained 10 bases not matched to a gene. DNA of the CDR3: TGCGCCAGCAGCCAAGTACCCCCCGGGACAGGGAGTGAAAAACTGTTTTTT. It codes for CASSQVPPGTGSEKLFF.

V usage is TRBV5-4 and J usage is TRBJ2-7, with D maybe TRBD2 (6 bases). The CDR3 loop spans 16 amino acids. Between the trimmed V and J ends, which lost 0 bases and 5 bases, there was a span of 18 bases. Germline V gives CDR1 SGHNT, CDR2 YYREEE (reference sequence). The CDR3 loop reads CASSLGGSKRAHEQYF. CDR3 sequence (DNA): TGTGCCAGCAGCTTGGGGGGGAGCAAGCGGGCCCACGAGCAGTACTTC. Filled out from reference TRBV5-4 and TRBJ2-7, the complete variable domain reads ETGVTQSPTHLIKTRGQQVTLRCSSQSGHNTVSWYQQALGQGPQFIFQYYREEENGRGNFPPRFSGLQFPNYSSELNVNALELDDSALYLCASSLGGSKRAHEQYFGPGTRLTVT.

This clonotype occurred a few times. V gene TRBV3-1 combines with J gene TRBJ2-7; TRBD1 aligns across 9 bases. The CDR3 length is 16 residues. J lost 1 base, V lost 4 bases, and 8 bases had no gene match. Germline CDR1 is LGHDT and CDR2 is YNNKEL (reference sequence). CDR3 in DNA: TGTGCCAGCAGCCCAGCCGGGACAGGGTTTTCCTACGAGCAGTACTTC. The encoded protein is CASSPAGTGFSYEQYF.

This clonotype was recorded many times. This chain joins TRBV7-9 and TRBJ2-7; the match to TRBD1 covers 7 bases. The CDR3 has 14 amino acids. CDR1 is SEHNR and CDR2 is FQNEAQ in the germline V gene (reference sequence). After removal of 3 bases from V and 3 bases from J, the junction contained 5 bases not matched to a gene. The CDR3 nucleotides are TGTGCCAGCAGCTTCCGCCAGGGGGACTACGAGCAGTACTTC. This codes for CASSFRQGDYEQYF.

Only a few counts were recorded for this clonotype. V and J are TRBV5-4 and TRBJ2-3; the D gene could be TRBD1 or TRBD2 (5 bases each). The germline V and J ends were trimmed by 4 bases and 4 bases, with 13 bases remaining between them. The CDR3 consists of 14 residues. Germline-derived CDR1 and CDR2 are SGHNT and YYREEE (reference sequence). This CDR3 is CASSPGTGPDTQYF. The CDR3 bases are TGTGCCAGCAGCCCCGGGACGGGCCCAGATACGCAGTATTTT. Full variable domain (rest looked up from reference TRBV5-4 and TRBJ2-3): ETGVTQSPTHLIKTRGQQVTLRCSSQSGHNTVSWYQQALGQGPQFIFQYYREEENGRGNFPPRFSGLQFPNYSSELNVNALELDDSALYLCASSPGTGPDTQYFGPGTRLTVL.

The chain is built from TRBV20-1 and TRBJ2-2; 9 bases match TRBD1. This CDR3 is 15 amino acids long. CDR1 DFQATT and CDR2 SNEGSKA come from the germline V gene (reference sequence). V was clipped by 5 bases and J by 3 bases; unmatched bases: 7. The CDR3 spells CSARQGGHDTGELFF. CDR3 bases: TGCAGTGCTCGACAGGGGGGTCACGACACCGGGGAGCTGTTTTTT.

The chain carries TRBV20-1 and TRBJ2-1; the D gene is possibly TRBD2 (5 bases). Germline CDR1 DFQATT, CDR2 SNEGSKA (reference sequence). The CDR3 loop spans 16 amino acids. V was cut by 0 bases and J by 0 bases, with 12 bases left in between. This chain's CDR3 is CSARDLAAASYNEQFF. As DNA, the CDR3 is TGCAGTGCTAGAGATTTAGCAGCGGCCTCCTACAATGAGCAGTTCTTC.

This chain joins TRBV5-1 and TRBJ2-6; D possibly corresponds to TRBD2 (6 bases). There are 16 residues in the CDR3. Per the germline V gene, CDR1 is SGHRS and CDR2 is YFSETQ. Trimming pared 5 bases from V and 0 bases from J, leaving 12 bases between. The chain's CDR3 is CASRDGGSSGANVLTF. CDR3 sequence (DNA): TGCGCCAGCAGGGACGGAGGGAGCTCTGGGGCCAACGTCCTGACTTTC. The full variable domain, completed using reference TRBV5-1 and TRBJ2-6, is KAGVTQTPRYLIKTRGQQVTLSCSPISGHRSVSWYQQTPGQGLQFLFEYFSETQRNKGNFPGRFSGRQFSNSRSEMNVSTLELGDSALYLCASRDGGSSGANVLTFGAGSRLTVL.

The genes are TRBV29-1 and TRBJ2-7; D uncertain. This CDR3 is 12 amino acids long. V lost 7 bases, J lost 0 bases, and 10 bases lay in between. The germline V gene encodes CDR1 SQVTM and CDR2 ANQGSEA. The CDR3 bases are TGCAGCGCAACACTCAACTCCTACGAGCAGTACTTC. Translation: CSATLNSYEQYF.

This clonotype was counted a few times. V and J are TRBV7-9 and TRBJ2-7; D is possibly TRBD1 (6 bases). Germline values: CDR1 SEHNR, CDR2 FQNEAQ (reference sequence). Between the trimmed V and J ends, which lost 3 bases and 0 bases, there was a span of 9 bases. The CDR3 runs 14 residues. The CDR3 sequence is CASSFRDISYEQYF. Here the CDR3 DNA reads TGTGCCAGCAGCTTCCGGGACATCTCCTACGAGCAGTACTTC.

This chain links TRBV5-1 with TRBJ1-1; no definite D call. Trimming cost V 4 bases and J 1 base, with 11 bases left between them. The germline V gene has CDR1 SGHRS and CDR2 YFSETQ. The CDR3 length is 14 residues. The CDR3 here is CASSPLKTNTEAFF. The CDR3 nucleotides read TGCGCCAGCAGCCCCCTTAAGACGAACACTGAAGCTTTCTTT.

This clonotype was counted only a few times. This chain connects TRBV4-1 to TRBJ1-1; the D is unclear. The CDR3 sequence is 17 residues long. The V end lost 1 base, the J end lost 0 bases, and 15 bases lay between the germline ends. The germline CDR1 and CDR2 sequences are MGHRA and YSYEKL. The CDR3 loop reads CASSQVVGRYMNTEAFF. In DNA form, the CDR3 reads TGCGCCAGCAGCCAAGTCGTTGGTCGCTATATGAACACTGAAGCTTTCTTT.

The chain is built from TRBV24-1 and TRBJ2-3; 10 bases fit TRBD2. This CDR3 comprises 17 residues. Germline V gene data show CDR1 as KGHDR and CDR2 as SFDVKD. Germline trimming cut 4 bases from V and 2 bases from J; bases unmatched to any gene: 8. DNA of the CDR3: TGTGCCACCAGTGACCGGACTAGCGGAGCCTACACAGATACGCAGTATTTT. This gives the protein CATSDRTSGAYTDTQYF.

There are a few counts of this clonotype. The rearrangement uses TRBV7-9 and TRBJ2-6, with D possibly called TRBD1 or TRBD2 (6 bases each). V dropped 5 bases and J dropped 2 bases, with 16 bases sitting between them. The CDR3 loop spans 17 amino acids. Germline V lookup: CDR1 SEHNR, CDR2 FQNEAQ (reference sequence). The CDR3 coding sequence is TGTGCCAGCAGCCAGACCGACGGGGGCCCTGGGGCCAACGTCCTGACTTTC. Translated: CASSQTDGGPGANVLTF.

This clonotype was seen a single time. CDR3 sequence (DNA): TGCAGCGTCGAACCGGGACTAGCGGGAGGAGGGGACATTCAGTACTTC. Translation gives CSVEPGLAGGGDIQYF. The rearrangement uses TRBV29-1 and TRBJ2-4, with TRBD2 matching over 15 bases. J was trimmed by 8 bases and V by 6 bases; bases with no gene match: 11. The germline V gene encodes CDR1 SQVTM and CDR2 ANQGSEA. This CDR3 comprises 16 residues.

The chain combines TRBV5-5 with TRBJ1-1; no clear D. The CDR3 consists of 13 residues. The V gene's germline CDR1 is SGHKS and CDR2 YYEKEE (reference sequence). The germline V and J ends were trimmed by 1 base and 4 bases, with 8 bases remaining between them. The CDR3 loop reads CASSLLMVTEAFF. As DNA, the CDR3 is TGTGCCAGCAGCTTGCTAATGGTCACTGAAGCTTTCTTT. Full variable domain (rest looked up from reference TRBV5-5 and TRBJ1-1): DAGVTQSPTHLIKTRGQQVTLRCSPISGHKSVSWYQQVLGQGPQFIFQYYEKEERGRGNFPDRFSARQFPNYSSELNVNALLLGDSALYLCASSLLMVTEAFFGQGTRLTVV.

This chain joins TRBV30 and TRBJ2-3; 7 bases are a match to TRBD2. CDR1 GTSNPN and CDR2 SVGIG come from the germline V gene (reference sequence). CDR3 length: 14 amino acids. V lost 2 bases to trimming and J lost 0 bases; unmatched junction nucleotides: 2. The DNA of the CDR3 is TGTGCCTGGAGTTGGGGGGGTAGCACAGATACGCAGTATTTT. Translated, it gives CAWSWGGSTDTQYF.